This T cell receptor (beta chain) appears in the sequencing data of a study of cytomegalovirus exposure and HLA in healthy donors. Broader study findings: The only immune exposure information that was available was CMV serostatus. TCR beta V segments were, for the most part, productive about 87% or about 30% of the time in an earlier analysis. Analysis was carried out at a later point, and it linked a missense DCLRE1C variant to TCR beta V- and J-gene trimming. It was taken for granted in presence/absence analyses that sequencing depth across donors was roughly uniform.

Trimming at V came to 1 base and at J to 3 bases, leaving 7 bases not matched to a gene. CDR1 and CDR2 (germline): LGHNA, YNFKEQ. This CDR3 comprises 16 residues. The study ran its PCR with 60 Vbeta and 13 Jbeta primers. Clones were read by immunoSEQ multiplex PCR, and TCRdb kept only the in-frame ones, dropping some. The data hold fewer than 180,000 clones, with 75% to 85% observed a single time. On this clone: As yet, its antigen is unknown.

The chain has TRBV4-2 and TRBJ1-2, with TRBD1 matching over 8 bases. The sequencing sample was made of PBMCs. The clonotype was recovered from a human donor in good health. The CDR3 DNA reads TGTGCCAGCAGCCAAGGGGGGCAGGGGGCGGACTATGGCTACACCTTC. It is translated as CASSQGGQGADYGYTF.